Shown below are 23 T cell receptor beta chains from a single sample sequenced in a study of CD8 T cells in Susac syndrome. Random hexamers served to reverse transcribe roughly 0.45 to 1 ug RNA. One entry per CDR3 protein, called by TCRdb with MiXCR from the immunoSEQ multiplex PCR reads. Of about 140,000 distinct CDR3 sequences listed, about 95% are singletons. Sequenced material: CD4+ T cells from PBMCs. These receptor sequences come from a human donor with multiple sclerosis.

The gene calls are TRBV29-1 and TRBJ1-5, with D possibly being TRBD1 (5 bases). The ends were cut back, 4 bases at V and 2 bases at J, with 12 bases in the middle. Germline values: CDR1 SQVTM, CDR2 ANQGSEA. The CDR3 is 14 residues long. The CDR3 is CSVGGGSGNQPQHF. The CDR3 nucleotides read TGCAGCGTTGGGGGGGGTTCGGGCAATCAGCCCCAGCATTTT. Full variable domain (rest looked up from reference TRBV29-1 and TRBJ1-5): SAVISQKPSRDICQRGTSLTIQCQVDSQVTMMFWYRQQPGQSLTLIATANQGSEATYESGFVIDKFPISRPNLTFSTLTVSNMSPEDSSIYLCSVGGGSGNQPQHFGDGTRLSIL.

J is TRBJ2-3 and V is TRBV4-2; tentative D call: TRBD1 (6 bases). The CDR3 loop spans 17 amino acids. Germline values: CDR1 LGHNA, CDR2 YNFKEQ. V shed 1 base and J shed 1 base, with 15 bases lying between them. CDR3: CASSQGDIAAGTDTQYF. The CDR3 nucleotides read TGTGCCAGCAGCCAAGGGGACATCGCCGCGGGCACAGATACGCAGTATTTT.

This clonotype was seen more than once but under ten times. The chain joins TRBV7-9 to TRBJ2-3; D gene unclear. The CDR3 has 11 amino acids. The germline CDR1 and CDR2 sequences are SEHNR and FQNEAQ (reference sequence). V lost 4 bases and J lost 2, with 1 base in between. This CDR3 is CASSYTDTQYF. The CDR3, as DNA: TGTGCCAGCAGCTACACAGATACGCAGTATTTT.

The chain employs TRBV20-1 and TRBJ2-3; possibly TRBD1 or TRBD2 for D (5 bases each). Per the germline V gene, CDR1 is DFQATT and CDR2 is SNEGSKA (reference sequence). Trimming removed 1 base from V and 0 bases from J, with 11 bases in between. CDR3 length: 15 residues. The chain's CDR3 is CSARAEGTSTDTQYF. CDR3 sequence (DNA): TGCAGTGCTAGAGCAGAGGGGACCAGCACAGATACGCAGTATTTT.

The gene calls are TRBV20-1 and TRBJ1-1, with D uncertain. CDR3 length: 14 residues. The V gene lost 6 bases and the J gene lost 1 base, with 15 bases spanning the gap. The germline gives CDR1 DFQATT, CDR2 SNEGSKA (reference sequence). The CDR3 protein is CSAWTGLGNTEAFF. The CDR3 DNA reads TGCAGTGCGTGGACCGGACTGGGGAACACTGAAGCTTTCTTT.

The CDR3: CASSEGGYEQYF. CDR3 nucleotide sequence: TGTGCCAGCAGTGAAGGGGGTTACGAGCAGTACTTC. The chain has TRBV2 and TRBJ2-7; D is unresolved. The CDR3 sequence is 12 residues long. CDR1 and CDR2 (germline): SNHLY, FYNNEI. Trimming took 1 base from V and 4 from J, leaving 5 bases between them.

The V and J genes are TRBV6-2 or TRBV6-3 and TRBJ2-7, with 10 bases fitting TRBD1. The V gene's germline CDR1 is MNHEY and CDR2 SVGEGT. The CDR3 is 13 amino acids. V was pared by 6 bases and J by 12 bases, with 11 bases of the junction left unmatched. CDR3 nucleotide sequence: TGTGCCAGCAGCGACAGGGGGCCTCAAGCCGTGTACTTC. Translation gives CASSDRGPQAVYF.

V gene TRBV12-3 or TRBV12-4 combines with J gene TRBJ2-7; weak D call: TRBD1 (6 bases). V dropped 3 bases and J dropped 5 bases, with 20 bases sitting between them. This CDR3 is 16 amino acids long. CDR3 protein: CASSFNTGSFRNEQYF. The CDR3 coding sequence is TGTGCCAGCAGTTTTAACACAGGGAGCTTTCGCAACGAGCAGTACTTC.

The chain links TRBV29-1 to TRBJ2-1; 7 bases fit TRBD2. Germline CDR1 reads SQVTM; CDR2 reads ANQGSEA. Unmatched junction bases numbered 6, after V lost 7 bases and J lost 6 bases. The CDR3 totals 12 residues. CDR3 protein: CSALWGGNEQFF. DNA for the CDR3: TGCAGCGCCTTGTGGGGGGGCAATGAGCAGTTCTTC.

V is TRBV7-2 and J is TRBJ2-1; 10 bases are shared with TRBD1. V dropped 5 bases and J dropped 4; count of bases not matched to a gene: 8. Looked up from germline, CDR1 is SGHTA and CDR2 is FQGNSA. The CDR3 has 16 amino acids. CDR3 sequence (DNA): TGTGCCAGCAGCCTAGTCGGGACAGGGGCGTACAATGAGCAGTTCTTC. Translated: CASSLVGTGAYNEQFF. Full variable domain (rest looked up from reference TRBV7-2 and TRBJ2-1): GAGVSQSPSNKVTEKGKDVELRCDPISGHTALYWYRQSLGQGLEFLIYFQGNSAPDKSGLPSDRFSAERTGGSVSTLTIQRTQQEDSAVYLCASSLVGTGAYNEQFFGPGTRLTVL.

The chain combines TRBV4-1 with TRBJ1-4; weak D call: TRBD1 (6 bases). Trimming removed 6 bases at V and 7 bases at J, with 18 bases between. Germline assignment: CDR1 MGHRA and CDR2 YSYEKL. The CDR3 length is 15 residues. The CDR3 loop reads CASRNNRERAEKLFF. In DNA, the CDR3 is TGCGCCAGCAGAAACAACAGGGAGCGTGCTGAAAAACTGTTTTTT.

The rearrangement links TRBV30 to TRBJ2-3; D is possibly TRBD1 or TRBD2 (5 bases each). The CDR3 has 14 residues. Germline V lookup: CDR1 GTSNPN, CDR2 SVGIG (reference sequence). V lost 0 bases and J 4 bases, leaving 11 bases between the germline ends. This chain's CDR3 is CAWSVQAGPDTQYF. The CDR3, as DNA: TGTGCCTGGAGTGTACAGGCGGGCCCAGATACGCAGTATTTT.

V and J are TRBV7-9 and TRBJ2-1; 8 bases match TRBD2. The CDR3 sequence is 16 residues long. With V trimmed by 3 bases and J by 6 bases, 10 bases remained unmatched. Germline-derived CDR1 and CDR2 are SEHNR and FQNEAQ (reference sequence). CDR3 protein: CASSLIRSGSLNEQFF. Written as DNA, the CDR3 is TGTGCCAGCAGCTTGATTAGAAGCGGGAGTCTCAATGAGCAGTTCTTC.

CDR3 bases: TGCAGTGCTAGAGCTTTGGGCAGGGGCGGCTATGGCTACACCTTC. Residues: CSARALGRGGYGYTF. The rearrangement joins TRBV20-1 to TRBJ1-2; maybe TRBD1 (6 bases). The CDR3 loop spans 15 amino acids. Trimming shortened V by 1 base and J by 4 bases, and 16 bases separated the two germline ends. Germline V lookup: CDR1 DFQATT, CDR2 SNEGSKA (reference sequence).

The chain has TRBV20-1 and TRBJ1-5, with D maybe TRBD1 (6 bases). CDR1 is DFQATT, CDR2 SNEGSKA, per germline (reference sequence). V lost 0 bases, J lost 0 bases, and 12 bases lay in between. The CDR3 consists of 16 residues. This CDR3 is CSAREWGGGSNQPQHF. DNA of the CDR3: TGCAGTGCTAGAGAGTGGGGGGGCGGTAGCAATCAGCCCCAGCATTTT.

This clonotype was detected once. This chain joins TRBV7-8 and TRBJ1-2; D might be TRBD1 (6 bases). The CDR3 runs 15 residues. Germline V gene data show CDR1 as SGHVS and CDR2 as FQNEAQ. V shed 5 bases and J shed 4 bases, with 17 bases lying between them. CDR3 in amino acids: CASSEWGARVYGYTF. For the CDR3, the DNA is TGTGCCAGCAGCGAATGGGGGGCGCGGGTCTATGGCTACACCTTC.

The V gene is TRBV3-1, the J gene TRBJ2-1; 7 positions agree with TRBD2. In germline, CDR1 is LGHDT, CDR2 YNNKEL (reference sequence). The CDR3 consists of 13 residues. Germline trimming cut 1 base from V and 9 bases from J; bases unmatched to any gene: 3. This chain's CDR3 is CASSQAGGSEQFF. DNA for the CDR3: TGTGCCAGCAGCCAAGCGGGGGGTTCTGAGCAGTTCTTC.

This clonotype was counted a single time. The rearrangement uses TRBV5-1 and TRBJ2-5; D ambiguous. The CDR3 extends over 15 amino acids. V was clipped by 0 bases and J by 5 bases, with 14 bases between them. Germline V CDR1 and CDR2: SGHRS, YFSETQ. CDR3 DNA: TGCGCCAGCAGCTTGGTTTCCAGTCCGGAGGAGACCCAGTACTTC. The encoded protein is CASSLVSSPEETQYF.

The sample holds a few counts of this clonotype. This chain joins TRBV9 and TRBJ2-3, with D perhaps matching TRBD1 (5 bases). CDR1 and CDR2 (germline): SGDLS, YYNGEE. The CDR3 covers 13 residues. With 0 bases removed from V and 3 bases from J, the gap between germline ends came to 5 bases. Here the CDR3 reads CASSVEGTDTQYF. The DNA of the CDR3 is TGTGCCAGCAGCGTAGAGGGGACAGATACGCAGTATTTT.

This clonotype was seen more than once but under ten times. The chain has TRBV20-1 and TRBJ2-1; D is undetermined. CDR1 and CDR2 (germline): DFQATT, SNEGSKA (reference sequence). Trimming removed 3 bases from V and 7 bases from J, with 7 bases in between. This CDR3 is built from 11 residues. The CDR3 DNA sequence: TGCAGTGCTAGTCGGAGTAATGAGCAGTTCTTC. It is translated as CSASRSNEQFF.

The chain combines TRBV20-1 with TRBJ2-3; TRBD2 aligns across 7 bases. This CDR3 spans 14 amino acids. Germline CDR1 and CDR2: DFQATT and SNEGSKA (reference sequence). V lost 6 bases, J lost 5 bases, and 11 bases stayed unmatched. This CDR3 is CSAPGLGNRDTQYF. CDR3 DNA: TGCAGTGCACCTGGACTAGGGAACAGAGATACGCAGTATTTT.

The chain carries TRBV6-1 and TRBJ2-3, with D perhaps TRBD1 (6 bases). From germline, CDR1 is MNHNS and CDR2 SASEGT. The CDR3 is 13 residues long. Trimming stripped 2 bases from V and 4 bases from J, with 7 bases between. CDR3: CASSERTADTQYF. The CDR3 DNA is TGTGCCAGCAGTGAACGGACAGCAGATACGCAGTATTTT.

The V gene is TRBV9, the J gene TRBJ2-1; D gene ambiguous. V lost 0 bases to trimming and J lost 8 bases, with 9 bases between them. Per germline, CDR1 SGDLS and CDR2 YYNGEE. The CDR3 runs to 13 residues. CDR3 nucleotides: TGTGCCAGCAGCGTAGGAGCGACATATGAGCAGTTCTTC. Its protein is CASSVGATYEQFF.